The 8 T cell receptor beta chains below were found in one sample sequenced in a study of shared clonotypes between healthy human individuals (dated by TCRdb to about 2020). Library preparation was by the immunoSEQ multiplex PCR assay. This immuneACCESS table, as held by TCRdb, lists in-frame sequences with V and J called but not all clones. Of the missing ones, under half trace to an unresolved V gene in checked studies; the others have no known cause. For this sample the table gives roughly 2,300,000 clones, of which 92% were detected only once. About 0.41% of the sample is taken by the ten largest. The sequenced sample was naive CD4+ T cells from PBMCs. The cell subset or site label here, explained by the study, means: CD45RA+ positively selected. Source of these receptors: a man aged 18 to 30 in good health. Some clones in this sample may be carry-over from other donors' samples.

The genes are TRBV29-1 and TRBJ2-7, with 12 nucleotides matching TRBD2. Germline CDR1 reads SQVTM; CDR2 reads ANQGSEA. V was clipped by 5 bases and J by 6 bases; unmatched bases: 14. This CDR3 region has 16 residues. CDR3 in DNA: TGCAGCGTTCCTGGGACTAGCGGGTCCCGGTCGGGCGAGCAGTACTTC. Its protein is CSVPGTSGSRSGEQYF.

The chain is built from TRBV27 and TRBJ2-7; 14 nucleotides match TRBD2. CDR1 MNHEY and CDR2 SMNVEV come from the germline V gene (reference sequence). The junction had 13 bases not matched to a gene; V was cut back by 3 bases and J by 0 bases. This CDR3 region has 20 residues. The CDR3 sequence is CASSFSRRGTSGSSSYEQYF. The CDR3 DNA sequence: TGTGCCAGCAGTTTCTCCCGCCGCGGGACTAGCGGGAGTTCCTCCTACGAGCAGTACTTC.

The rearrangement links TRBV5-4 to TRBJ1-1; tentative D call: TRBD1 (6 bases). Looked up from germline, CDR1 is SGHNT and CDR2 is YYREEE (reference sequence). The CDR3 loop spans 17 amino acids. Trimming removed 6 bases from V and 1 base from J, with 22 bases in between. The CDR3: CASIDPSRGPQNTEAFF. As DNA, the CDR3 is TGTGCCAGCATCGATCCCTCCCGGGGGCCCCAGAACACTGAAGCTTTCTTT.

As DNA, the CDR3 is TGTGCCAGCAGTTTATCTGGGGGGCGCCGTGAAAAACTGTTTTTT. It yields the protein CASSLSGGRREKLFF. The genes are TRBV27 and TRBJ1-4; maybe TRBD1 (6 bases). The CDR3 runs to 15 residues. The V and J ends lost 0 bases and 7 bases respectively, with 12 bases between them. Germline-derived CDR1 and CDR2 are MNHEY and SMNVEV (reference sequence).

The chain employs TRBV18 and TRBJ2-1; 8 positions match TRBD1. Per germline, CDR1 KGHSH and CDR2 LQKENI. The CDR3 extends over 17 amino acids. V trimming: 1 base; J trimming: 1 base; junction bases outside the gene matches: 6. The CDR3 coding sequence is TGTGCCAGCTCACCACGCAGGACAGGGACATCCTACAATGAGCAGTTCTTC. It yields the protein CASSPRRTGTSYNEQFF.

The V and J genes are TRBV10-3 and TRBJ2-7; perhaps D is TRBD1 or TRBD2 (6 bases each). There are 16 residues in the CDR3. V was cut by 10 bases and J by 7 bases, with 29 bases left in between. The germline V gene encodes CDR1 ENHRY and CDR2 SYGVKD. CDR3 residues: CATMGGFSGSLGEQYF. The CDR3 coding sequence is TGTGCCACCATGGGGGGCTTTAGCGGAAGCTTAGGGGAGCAGTACTTC.

V is TRBV29-1 and J is TRBJ2-1; D is unclear. Deletions cut 6 bases from V and 0 bases from J, with 18 bases between. The CDR3 runs to 16 residues. The germline gives CDR1 SQVTM, CDR2 ANQGSEA. The DNA of the CDR3 is TGCAGCGTCTCCTGGTTGGGCCCGAGCTCCTACAATGAGCAGTTCTTC. This codes for CSVSWLGPSSYNEQFF.

This chain connects TRBV29-1 to TRBJ2-5; D unclear. Germline values: CDR1 SQVTM, CDR2 ANQGSEA. The germline V and J ends were trimmed by 3 bases and 5 bases, with 13 bases remaining between them. The CDR3 has 13 amino acids. CDR3 nucleotide sequence: TGCAGCGTTGATTTCGTCCAGGCGGAGACCCAGTACTTC. It translates to CSVDFVQAETQYF.